A selection of T cell receptor beta chains follows, all from one sample in a study of cytomegalovirus exposure and HLA in healthy donors. Generated by immunoSEQ multiplex PCR, the TCRdb table keeps only in-frame clones and is missing some. Of 180,000 or so clones detected, roughly 79% appear once; the ten largest clones hold 11% to 15%. The sequenced sample consisted of PBMCs. The receptors here all came from a man aged 50-60 years in good health and CMV-seropositive. CDR3s include the opening cysteine and the closing phenylalanine or tryptophan. The D gene is left open where the match is weak. Size is stated for part of the rows, as once, few or many counts, or as a class when the clone is expanded.

v_gene	abundance	j_gene	d_gene	CDR3aa	CDR3nt
TRBV6-6	NA	TRBJ2-5	TRBD1	CASSYPAGGEETQYF	TGTGCCAGCAGTTACCCGGCAGGGGGCGAAGAGACCCAGTACTTC
TRBV5-1	once	TRBJ2-6	TRBD1	CASSRTGQALSGANVLTF	TGCGCCAGCAGCCGTACGGGACAGGCCCTCTCTGGGGCCAACGTCCTGACTTTC
TRBV7-2	NA	TRBJ1-1	TRBD1	CASSRTGTGGFEAFF	TGTGCCAGCAGCAGAACCGGGACAGGGGGCTTTGAAGCTTTCTTT
TRBV5-1	NA	TRBJ2-1	NA	CASSLDSSYNEQFF	TGCGCCAGCAGCTTGGACAGTTCCTACAATGAGCAGTTCTTC
TRBV14	NA	TRBJ1-2	TRBD1	CASSQDRGRKNTF	TGTGCCAGCAGCCAGGACAGGGGGAGAAAAAACACCTTC
TRBV27	NA	TRBJ1-5	NA	CASSLSVNQPQHF	TGTGCCAGCAGTTTGAGCGTTAATCAGCCCCAGCATTTT
TRBV28	once	TRBJ2-1	TRBD1	CASSLPGTGLFF	TGTGCCAGCAGTCTACCCGGGACAGGGCTGTTCTTC
TRBV25-1	NA	TRBJ1-1	NA	CASSAHRDTEAFF	TGTGCCAGCAGTGCCCACAGGGACACTGAAGCTTTCTTT
TRBV30	NA	TRBJ2-5	TRBD1	CAWRNRGETQYF	TGTGCCTGGAGGAACAGGGGCGAGACCCAGTACTTC
TRBV7-2	NA	TRBJ2-7	TRBD2	CASSLGLAGGYEQYF	TGTGCCAGCAGCTTAGGACTAGCGGGGGGGTACGAGCAGTACTTC
TRBV5-6	NA	TRBJ1-1	TRBD1	CASSAGTGNTEAFF	TGTGCCAGCAGCGCCGGGACAGGGAACACTGAAGCTTTCTTT
TRBV7-9	once	TRBJ2-2	TRBD2	CASSLSPGTRSGELFF	TGTGCCAGCAGCTTATCCCCTGGGACTAGAAGTGGGGAGCTGTTTTTT
TRBV7-9	NA	TRBJ2-2	TRBD2	CASSLSRGLNTGELFF	TGTGCCAGCAGCTTATCACGGGGACTAAACACCGGGGAGCTGTTTTTT
TRBV11-3	NA	TRBJ2-3	TRBD1	CASSHRTGGRTDTQYF	TGTGCCAGCAGCCACCGGACAGGGGGTCGGACAGATACGCAGTATTTT
TRBV6-5	NA	TRBJ1-5	NA	CASSYSRDTNQPQHF	TGTGCCAGCAGTTACTCCCGGGACACCAATCAGCCCCAGCATTTT
TRBV28	few	TRBJ1-1	NA	CASSSIAGMNTEAFF	TGTGCCAGCAGTTCTATTGCAGGGATGAACACTGAAGCTTTCTTT
TRBV6-6	NA	TRBJ1-6	TRBD1	CASRTGLNSPLHF	TGTGCCAGCAGGACAGGGTTGAATTCACCCCTCCACTTT
TRBV9	NA	TRBJ2-1	NA	CASSGRLDNYNEQFF	TGTGCCAGCAGCGGACGACTAGACAACTACAATGAGCAGTTCTTC
TRBV18	NA	TRBJ1-1	NA	CASSPSEYTEAFF	TGTGCCAGCTCACCCTCTGAGTACACTGAAGCTTTCTTT
TRBV11-2	NA	TRBJ1-2	TRBD1	CASSSLTGEDVGGYTF	TGTGCCAGCAGCTCCTTAACAGGGGAAGACGTTGGGGGCTACACCTTC
TRBV2	few	TRBJ1-1	NA	CASSLDSLEAFF	TGTGCCAGCAGTCTCGACAGTCTCGAAGCTTTCTTT
TRBV30	NA	TRBJ1-6	NA	CAYRDNNSPLHF	TGTGCTTACAGGGATAACAATTCACCCCTCCACTTT
TRBV7-3	NA	TRBJ2-3	NA	CASSLTLLEDTQYF	TGTGCCAGCAGCTTAACCCTCCTAGAAGATACGCAGTATTTT
TRBV28	NA	TRBJ1-3	NA	CASSSNTASGNTIYF	TGTGCCAGCAGCAGCAACACAGCCTCTGGAAACACCATATATTTT
TRBV5-8	once	TRBJ1-4	TRBD1	CASSAGQGTNEKLFF	TGTGCCAGCAGCGCCGGACAGGGGACAAATGAAAAACTGTTTTTT
TRBV2	NA	TRBJ2-6	NA	CASTSRGAKGANVLTF	TGTGCCAGCACTTCCCGGGGGGCAAAAGGGGCCAACGTCCTGACTTTC
TRBV28	few	TRBJ2-7	TRBD1	CASSSRTGPNEQYF	TGTGCCAGCAGCTCACGGACAGGGCCCAACGAGCAGTACTTC
TRBV11-1	NA	TRBJ2-2	TRBD1	CASSFGRQGQTGELFF	TGTGCCAGCAGCTTTGGTCGGCAGGGACAGACCGGGGAGCTGTTTTTT
TRBV6-5	NA	TRBJ1-2	NA	CASRRGGVGYGYTF	TGTGCCAGCAGACGGGGGGGGGTGGGCTATGGCTACACCTTC
TRBV7-3	once	TRBJ2-2	TRBD1	CASSFDRDAIGELFF	TGTGCCAGCAGCTTCGACAGGGACGCCATCGGGGAGCTGTTTTTT
TRBV27	NA	TRBJ2-5	TRBD2	CASSPRGGLNRETQYF	TGTGCCAGCAGTCCCCGGGGGGGTCTCAACCGAGAGACCCAGTACTTC
TRBV7-9	few	TRBJ1-3	TRBD1	CASSPMGQSSGNTIYF	TGTGCCAGCAGCCCCATGGGACAGAGCTCTGGAAACACCATATATTTT
TRBV9	NA	TRBJ2-2	NA	CASSVTGTYTGELFF	TGTGCCAGCAGCGTTACCGGGACATACACCGGGGAGCTGTTTTTT
TRBV27	NA	TRBJ1-2	TRBD1	CASGQGAGYGYTF	TGTGCCAGCGGACAGGGGGCAGGCTATGGCTACACCTTC
TRBV27	NA	TRBJ1-5	NA	CASSLRGSITQPQHF	TGTGCCAGCAGTTTAAGGGGTTCAATCACTCAGCCCCAGCATTTT
TRBV18	NA	TRBJ2-7	NA	CASRVREVSYEQYF	TGTGCCAGCCGGGTCAGGGAAGTTTCCTACGAGCAGTACTTC
TRBV6-6	NA	TRBJ1-1	NA	CASKGLNTEAFF	TGTGCCAGCAAGGGGCTAAACACTGAAGCTTTCTTT
TRBV9	NA	TRBJ1-2	NA	CASSVDGGAKGYGYTF	TGTGCCAGCAGCGTAGATGGGGGGGCGAAGGGCTATGGCTACACCTTC
TRBV12-5	NA	TRBJ2-5	TRBD2	CASGLGTSPSETQYF	TGTGCTAGTGGTTTAGGGACTAGCCCATCTGAGACCCAGTACTTC
TRBV4-1	NA	TRBJ1-1	TRBD1	CASSQRPGRGSTEAFF	TGCGCCAGCAGCCAACGTCCGGGCAGGGGGAGCACTGAAGCTTTCTTT
TRBV28	NA	TRBJ1-1	NA	CASSLSRDRVNTEAFF	TGTGCCAGCAGTTTAAGTAGAGATCGGGTGAACACTGAAGCTTTCTTT
TRBV6-1	NA	TRBJ1-1	NA	CASSYDTHSEAFF	TGTGCCAGCAGCTACGACACCCACTCTGAAGCTTTCTTT
TRBV2	NA	TRBJ2-7	TRBD1	CASSGQGLDEQYF	TGTGCCAGCAGTGGACAGGGTCTTGACGAGCAGTACTTC